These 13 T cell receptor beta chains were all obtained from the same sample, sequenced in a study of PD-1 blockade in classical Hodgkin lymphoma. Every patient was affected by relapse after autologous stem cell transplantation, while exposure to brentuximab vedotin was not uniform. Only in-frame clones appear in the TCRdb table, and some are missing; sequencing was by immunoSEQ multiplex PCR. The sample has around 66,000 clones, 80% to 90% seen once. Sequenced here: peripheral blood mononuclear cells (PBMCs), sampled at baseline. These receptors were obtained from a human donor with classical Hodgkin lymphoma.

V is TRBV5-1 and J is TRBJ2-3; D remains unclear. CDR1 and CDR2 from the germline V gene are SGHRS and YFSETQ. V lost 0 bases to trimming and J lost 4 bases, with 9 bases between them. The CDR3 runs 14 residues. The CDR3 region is CASSLVEGADTQYF. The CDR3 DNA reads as TGCGCCAGCAGCTTGGTAGAAGGTGCAGATACGCAGTATTTT. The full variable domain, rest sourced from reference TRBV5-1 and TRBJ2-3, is KAGVTQTPRYLIKTRGQQVTLSCSPISGHRSVSWYQQTPGQGLQFLFEYFSETQRNKGNFPGRFSGRQFSNSRSEMNVSTLELGDSALYLCASSLVEGADTQYFGPGTRLTVL.

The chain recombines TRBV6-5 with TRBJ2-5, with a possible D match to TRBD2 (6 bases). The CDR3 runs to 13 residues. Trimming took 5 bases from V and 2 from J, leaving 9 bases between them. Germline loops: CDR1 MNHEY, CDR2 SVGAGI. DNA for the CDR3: TGTGCCAGCAGTAGGGCGGGGCAAGAGACCCAGTACTTC. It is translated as CASSRAGQETQYF.

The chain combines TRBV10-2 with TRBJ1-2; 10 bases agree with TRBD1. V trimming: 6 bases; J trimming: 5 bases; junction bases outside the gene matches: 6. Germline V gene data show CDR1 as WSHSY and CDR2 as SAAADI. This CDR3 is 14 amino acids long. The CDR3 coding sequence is TGCGCCAGCAGCGCGACAGGGGGCAATTATGGCTACACCTTC. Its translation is CASSATGGNYGYTF.

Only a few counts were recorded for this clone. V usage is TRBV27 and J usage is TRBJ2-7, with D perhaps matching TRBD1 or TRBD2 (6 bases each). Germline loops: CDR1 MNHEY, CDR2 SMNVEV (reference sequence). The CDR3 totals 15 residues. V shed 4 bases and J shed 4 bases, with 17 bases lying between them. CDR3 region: CASSSLGGSSYEQYF. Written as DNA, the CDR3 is TGTGCCAGCAGTTCTCTCGGGGGCTCGTCTTACGAGCAGTACTTC.

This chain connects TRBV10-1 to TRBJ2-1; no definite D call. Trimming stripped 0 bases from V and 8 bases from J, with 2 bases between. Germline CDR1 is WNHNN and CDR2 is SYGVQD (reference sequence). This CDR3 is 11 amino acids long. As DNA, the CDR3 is TGCGCCAGCAGTGAGTCTTATGAGCAGTTCTTC. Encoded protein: CASSESYEQFF.

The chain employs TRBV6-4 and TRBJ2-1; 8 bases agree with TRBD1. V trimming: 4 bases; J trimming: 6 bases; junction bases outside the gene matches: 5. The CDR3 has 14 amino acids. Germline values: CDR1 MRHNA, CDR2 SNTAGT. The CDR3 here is CASSAGQDGNEQFF. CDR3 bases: TGTGCCAGCAGTGCGGGACAGGACGGCAATGAGCAGTTCTTC.

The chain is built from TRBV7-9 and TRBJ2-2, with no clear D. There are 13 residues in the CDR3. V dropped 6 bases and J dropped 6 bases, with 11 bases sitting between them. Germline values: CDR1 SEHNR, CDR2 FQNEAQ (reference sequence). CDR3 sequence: CASSEVMSGELFF. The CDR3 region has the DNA TGTGCCAGCAGTGAGGTTATGTCCGGGGAGCTGTTTTTT.

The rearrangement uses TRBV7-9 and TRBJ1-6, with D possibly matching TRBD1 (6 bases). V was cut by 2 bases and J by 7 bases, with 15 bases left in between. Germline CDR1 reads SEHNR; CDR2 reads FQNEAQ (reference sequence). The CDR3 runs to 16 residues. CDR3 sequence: CASSLYPPGQNSPLHF. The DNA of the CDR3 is TGTGCCAGCAGCTTATATCCCCCGGGACAAAATTCACCCCTCCACTTT.

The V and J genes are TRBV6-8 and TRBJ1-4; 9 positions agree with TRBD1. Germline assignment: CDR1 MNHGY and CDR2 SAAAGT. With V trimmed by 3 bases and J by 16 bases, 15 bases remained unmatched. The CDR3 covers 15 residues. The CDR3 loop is CASSYFPGQGGIWFF. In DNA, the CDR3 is TGTGCCAGCAGTTATTTTCCGGGACAGGGAGGTATTTGGTTTTTT.

The chain's CDR3 is CASSFGSNQETQYF. For the CDR3, the DNA is TGTGCCAGCAGTTTCGGGAGTAACCAAGAGACCCAGTACTTC. The chain carries TRBV28 and TRBJ2-5, with D perhaps matching TRBD2 (6 bases). The CDR3 is 14 residues long. V lost 3 bases and J lost 0, with 8 bases in between. Germline V lookup: CDR1 MDHEN, CDR2 SYDVKM.

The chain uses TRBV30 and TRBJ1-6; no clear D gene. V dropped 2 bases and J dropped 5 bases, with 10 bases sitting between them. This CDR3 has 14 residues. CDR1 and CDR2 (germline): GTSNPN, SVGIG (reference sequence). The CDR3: CAWSRQANNSPLHF. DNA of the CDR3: TGTGCCTGGAGTCGGCAGGCCAATAATTCACCCCTCCACTTT. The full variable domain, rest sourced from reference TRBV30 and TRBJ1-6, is SQTIHQWPATLVQPVGSPLSLECTVEGTSNPNLYWYRQAAGRGLQLLFYSVGIGQISSEVPQNLSASRPQDRQFILSSKKLLLSDSGFYLCAWSRQANNSPLHFGNGTRLTVT.

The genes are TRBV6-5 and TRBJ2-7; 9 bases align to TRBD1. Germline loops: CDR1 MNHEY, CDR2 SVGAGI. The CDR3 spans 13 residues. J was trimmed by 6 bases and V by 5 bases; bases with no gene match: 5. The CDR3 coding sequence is TGTGCCAGCAGTATGGACAGGGGAGGCGAGCAGTACTTC. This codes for CASSMDRGGEQYF.

The CDR3 sequence is CASKIIKEATQPQHF. CDR3 nucleotide sequence: TGTGCCAGCAAGATAATAAAGGAGGCGACTCAGCCCCAGCATTTT. The chain joins TRBV6-1 to TRBJ1-5; unclear D gene. Per the germline V gene, CDR1 is MNHNS and CDR2 is SASEGT. CDR3 length: 15 residues. The germline V and J ends were trimmed by 7 bases and 6 bases, with 19 bases remaining between them.